This TCR beta chain was observed in a study of blood T cell repertoires in COVID-19. For the study at large: Samples representing acute and convalescent COVID-19 were sourced from the United States, Italy and Spain. Nucleic acid was either cDNA or gDNA, and it came from T cells, B-cell-depleted T cells, or PBMCs.

The CDR3 totals 14 residues. V gave up 4 bases and J gave up 0 bases, with 9 bases separating them. CDR1 is SEHNR and CDR2 is FQNEAQ in the germline V gene (reference sequence). Per the original data handling: Amplified reference gene primers provided the basis for estimating nucleated cell counts. Sequenced by immunoSEQ multiplex PCR; TCRdb stores in-frame clones only, minus some. V, J and clone size were drawn from that table, and D and trimming were deduced from the DNA. The sample contains roughly 100,000 clones, nearly 90% of which appear only once. This rearrangement joins TRBV7-9 to TRBJ1-1; D might be TRBD1 (6 bases). This TCR derives from a man in his fifties with active COVID-19. Sequenced input: peripheral blood. CDR3 in DNA: TGTGCCAGCAGCTCGGGGACACTGAACACTGAAGCTTTCTTT. It codes for CASSSGTLNTEAFF.